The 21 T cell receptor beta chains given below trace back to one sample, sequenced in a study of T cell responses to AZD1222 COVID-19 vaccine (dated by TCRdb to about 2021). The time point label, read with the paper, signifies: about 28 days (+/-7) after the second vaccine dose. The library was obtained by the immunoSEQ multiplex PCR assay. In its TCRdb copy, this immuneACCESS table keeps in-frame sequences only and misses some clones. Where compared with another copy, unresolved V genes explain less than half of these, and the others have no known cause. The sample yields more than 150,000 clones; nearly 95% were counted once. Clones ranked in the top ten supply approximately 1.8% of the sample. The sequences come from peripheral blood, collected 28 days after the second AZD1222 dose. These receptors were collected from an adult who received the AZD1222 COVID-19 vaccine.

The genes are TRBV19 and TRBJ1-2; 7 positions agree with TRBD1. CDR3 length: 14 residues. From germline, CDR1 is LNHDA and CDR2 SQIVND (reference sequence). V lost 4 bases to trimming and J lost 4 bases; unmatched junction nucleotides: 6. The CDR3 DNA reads TGTGCCAGTAGTAGTTTACAGGGGACCTATGGCTACACCTTC. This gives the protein CASSSLQGTYGYTF.

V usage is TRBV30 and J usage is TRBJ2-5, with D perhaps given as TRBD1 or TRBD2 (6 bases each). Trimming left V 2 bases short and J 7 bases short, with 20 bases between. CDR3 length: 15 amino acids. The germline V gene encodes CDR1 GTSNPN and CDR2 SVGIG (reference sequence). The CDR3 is CAWSHSGDNRGTQYF. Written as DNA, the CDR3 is TGTGCCTGGAGTCACTCGGGGGACAATAGAGGGACCCAGTACTTC.

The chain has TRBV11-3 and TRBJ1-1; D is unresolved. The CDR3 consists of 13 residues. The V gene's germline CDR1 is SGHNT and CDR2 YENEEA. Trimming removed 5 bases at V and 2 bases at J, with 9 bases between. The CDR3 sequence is CASSLLFNTEAFF. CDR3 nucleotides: TGTGCCAGCAGCCTCCTCTTCAACACTGAAGCTTTCTTT.

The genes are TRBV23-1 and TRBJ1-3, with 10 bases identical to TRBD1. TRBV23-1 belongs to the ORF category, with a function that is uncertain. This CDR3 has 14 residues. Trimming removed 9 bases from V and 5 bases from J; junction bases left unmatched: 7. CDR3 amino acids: CARVRDRGRNTIYF. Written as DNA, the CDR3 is TGCGCCAGGGTTCGGGACAGGGGTAGAAACACCATATATTTT.

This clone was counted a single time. Here the CDR3 reads CASSQGVIETQYF. The CDR3 DNA is TGCGCCAGCAGCCAGGGGGTCATAGAGACCCAGTACTTC. The chain is built from TRBV4-1 and TRBJ2-5; D is perhaps TRBD1 or TRBD2 (5 bases each). Trimming left V 3 bases short and J 4 bases short, with 9 bases between. This CDR3 is 13 amino acids long. Germline CDR1 reads MGHRA; CDR2 reads YSYEKL.

Here the CDR3 reads CASSYSAGGAGYTF. For the CDR3, the DNA is TGTGCCAGCAGTTACTCAGCCGGGGGTGCTGGCTACACCTTC. The chain is built from TRBV6-5 and TRBJ1-2, with a weak D call TRBD1 (5 bases). This CDR3 has 14 amino acids. Between the trimmed V and J ends, which lost 0 bases and 7 bases, there was a span of 12 bases. CDR1 and CDR2 (germline): MNHEY, SVGAGI.

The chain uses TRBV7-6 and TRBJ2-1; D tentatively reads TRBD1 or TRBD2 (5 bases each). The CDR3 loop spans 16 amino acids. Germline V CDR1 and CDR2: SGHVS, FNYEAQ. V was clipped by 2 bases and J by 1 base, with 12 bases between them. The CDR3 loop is CASSLLGDGSYNEQFF. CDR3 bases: TGTGCCAGCAGCTTATTGGGGGATGGGTCCTACAATGAGCAGTTCTTC.

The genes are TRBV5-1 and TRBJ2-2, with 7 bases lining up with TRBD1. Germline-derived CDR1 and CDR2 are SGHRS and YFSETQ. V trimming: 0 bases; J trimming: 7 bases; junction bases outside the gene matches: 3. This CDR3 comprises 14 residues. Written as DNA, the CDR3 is TGCGCCAGCAGCTTGGACAGGGGTCACGGGGAGCTGTTTTTT. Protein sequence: CASSLDRGHGELFF. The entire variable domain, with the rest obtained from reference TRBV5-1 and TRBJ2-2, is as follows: KAGVTQTPRYLIKTRGQQVTLSCSPISGHRSVSWYQQTPGQGLQFLFEYFSETQRNKGNFPGRFSGRQFSNSRSEMNVSTLELGDSALYLCASSLDRGHGELFFGEGSRLTVL.

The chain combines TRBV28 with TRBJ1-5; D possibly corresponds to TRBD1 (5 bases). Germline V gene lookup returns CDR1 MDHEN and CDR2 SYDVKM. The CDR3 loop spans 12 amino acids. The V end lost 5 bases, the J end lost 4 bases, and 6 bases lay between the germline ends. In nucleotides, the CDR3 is TGTGCCAGCAGTCACAGGAATCAGCCCCAGCATTTT. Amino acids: CASSHRNQPQHF.

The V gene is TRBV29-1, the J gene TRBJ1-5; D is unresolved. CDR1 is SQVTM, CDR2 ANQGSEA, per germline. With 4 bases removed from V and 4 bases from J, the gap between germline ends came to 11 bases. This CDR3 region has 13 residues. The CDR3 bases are TGCAGCGTTGCGGTATTCGAGAATCAGCCCCAGCATTTT. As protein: CSVAVFENQPQHF.

The CDR3 DNA reads TGTGCCAGCAGCGTATCAGGCCTAGCCGCTTTGGATGAGCAGTTCTTC. This translates into CASSVSGLAALDEQFF. V usage is TRBV9 and J usage is TRBJ2-1, with D possibly being TRBD2 (5 bases). Trimming stripped 1 base from V and 8 bases from J, with 19 bases between. CDR1 and CDR2 (germline): SGDLS, YYNGEE. The CDR3 is made up of 16 amino acids.

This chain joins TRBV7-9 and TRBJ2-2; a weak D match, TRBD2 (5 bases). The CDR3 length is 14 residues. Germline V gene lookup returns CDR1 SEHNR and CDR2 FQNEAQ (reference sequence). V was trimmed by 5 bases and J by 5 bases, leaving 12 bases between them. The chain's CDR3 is CASSLTGDTGELFF. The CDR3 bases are TGTGCCAGCAGCCTCACCGGGGATACCGGGGAGCTGTTTTTT.

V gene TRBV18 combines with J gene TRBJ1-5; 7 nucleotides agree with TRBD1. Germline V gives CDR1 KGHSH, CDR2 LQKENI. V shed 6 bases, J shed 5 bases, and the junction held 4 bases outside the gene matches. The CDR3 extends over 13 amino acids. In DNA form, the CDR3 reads TGTGCCAGCTCCATCGGGACAGATCAGCCCCAGCATTTT. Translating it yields CASSIGTDQPQHF.

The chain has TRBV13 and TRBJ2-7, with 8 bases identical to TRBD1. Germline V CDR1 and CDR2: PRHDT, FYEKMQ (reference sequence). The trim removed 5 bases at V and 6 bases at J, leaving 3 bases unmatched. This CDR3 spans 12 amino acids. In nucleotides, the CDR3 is TGTGCCAGCAGCCGGACAGGGCTCGAGCAGTACTTC. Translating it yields CASSRTGLEQYF.

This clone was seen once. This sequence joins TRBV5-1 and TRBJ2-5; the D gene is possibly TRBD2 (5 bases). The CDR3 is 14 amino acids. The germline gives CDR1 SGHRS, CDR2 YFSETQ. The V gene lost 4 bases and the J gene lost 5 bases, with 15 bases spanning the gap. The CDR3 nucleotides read TGCGCCAGCAGCGCCGTCGGGGATAGGGAGACCCAGTACTTC. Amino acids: CASSAVGDRETQYF.

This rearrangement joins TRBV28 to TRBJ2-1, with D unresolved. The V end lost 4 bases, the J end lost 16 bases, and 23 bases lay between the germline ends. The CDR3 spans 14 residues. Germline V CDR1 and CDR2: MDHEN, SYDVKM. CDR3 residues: CASSSPPNTDPNFF. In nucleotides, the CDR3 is TGTGCCAGCAGTTCCCCACCCAACACGGATCCGAATTTCTTC.

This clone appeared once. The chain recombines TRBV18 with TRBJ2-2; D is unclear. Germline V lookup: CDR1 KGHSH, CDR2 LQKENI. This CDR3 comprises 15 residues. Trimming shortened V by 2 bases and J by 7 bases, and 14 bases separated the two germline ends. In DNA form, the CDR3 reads TGTGCCAGCTCACCAGGAGCAATAGGATTCGGGGAGCTGTTTTTT. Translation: CASSPGAIGFGELFF.

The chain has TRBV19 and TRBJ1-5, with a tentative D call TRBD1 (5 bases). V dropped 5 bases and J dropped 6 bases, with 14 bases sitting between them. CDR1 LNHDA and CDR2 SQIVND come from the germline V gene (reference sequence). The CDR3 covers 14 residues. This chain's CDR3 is CASSFAMDTQPQHF. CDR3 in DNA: TGTGCCAGTAGTTTTGCCATGGACACTCAGCCCCAGCATTTT.

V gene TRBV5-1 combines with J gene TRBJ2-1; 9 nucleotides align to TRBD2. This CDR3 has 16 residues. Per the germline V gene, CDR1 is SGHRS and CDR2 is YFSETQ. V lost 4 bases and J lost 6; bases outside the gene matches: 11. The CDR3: CASSPAAGGISNEQFF. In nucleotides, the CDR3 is TGCGCCAGCAGCCCAGCGGCGGGAGGGATATCCAATGAGCAGTTCTTC.

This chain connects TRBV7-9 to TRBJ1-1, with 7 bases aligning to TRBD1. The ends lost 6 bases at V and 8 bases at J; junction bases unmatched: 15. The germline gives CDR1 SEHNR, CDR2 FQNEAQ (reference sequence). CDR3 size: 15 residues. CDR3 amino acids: CASRTGTAPVGEAFF. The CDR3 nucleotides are TGTGCCAGCAGGACCGGGACAGCCCCCGTTGGGGAAGCTTTCTTT. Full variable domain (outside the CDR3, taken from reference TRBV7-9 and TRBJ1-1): DTGVSQNPRHKITKRGQNVTFRCDPISEHNRLYWYRQTLGQGPEFLTYFQNEAQLEKSRLLSDRFSAERPKGSFSTLEIQRTEQGDSAMYLCASRTGTAPVGEAFFGQGTRLTVV.

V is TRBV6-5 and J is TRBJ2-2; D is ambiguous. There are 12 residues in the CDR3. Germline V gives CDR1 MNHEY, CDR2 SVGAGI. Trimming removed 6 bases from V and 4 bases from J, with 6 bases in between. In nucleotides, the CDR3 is TGTGCCAGCAGATACAGCACCGGGGAGCTGTTTTTT. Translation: CASRYSTGELFF.